This TCR beta chain was captured by sequencing in a study of OX40 agonist ivuxolimab in advanced cancers. General observations from the study: More expanded clones were found, on average, in CD8+ than in CD4+ T cells.

In germline, CDR1 is SGHRS, CDR2 YFSETQ. This CDR3 has 18 residues. V shed 1 base and J 3 bases; nucleotides not matched to a gene: 8. Here immunoSEQ multiplex PCR was the method, and the copy in TCRdb shows in-frame clones only, minus some. Of 100,000 to 150,000 clones listed, roughly nine tenths are singletons. Remarks on this clone: As yet, its antigen is unknown.

The chain employs TRBV5-1 and TRBJ2-2; TRBD2 matches at 11 bases. Material: CD4+ or CD8+ T cells sorted from blood, obtained in a trial of the OX40 agonist ivuxolimab. The clonotype originates from an adult with an advanced solid tumor such as melanoma, head and neck, liver or kidney cancer. Here the CDR3 DNA reads TGCGCCAGCAGCTTGAGGTTAGCGGGAGGGCCGGACACCGGGGAGCTGTTTTTT. Its protein product is CASSLRLAGGPDTGELFF. Combining the CDR3 with reference TRBV5-1 and TRBJ2-2 gives the whole variable domain KAGVTQTPRYLIKTRGQQVTLSCSPISGHRSVSWYQQTPGQGLQFLFEYFSETQRNKGNFPGRFSGRQFSNSRSEMNVSTLELGDSALYLCASSLRLAGGPDTGELFFGEGSRLTVL.